This TCR beta chain was obtained from a study of T cell repertoires in cytomegalovirus infection. Study overall: From public TCR beta signatures came an indication of both CMV infection and matching HLA type.

This clonotype was counted between two and nine times. No antigen is known for it. Germline CDR1 reads LGHDT; CDR2 reads YNNKEL (reference sequence). This CDR3 has 16 amino acids. Trimming pared 1 base from V and 7 bases from J, leaving 14 bases between. Notes on the study in general: Within the response measured ex vivo, HLA-C-restricted CMV-specific TCR beta clonotypes were dominant. Cumulative frequency (of public TCR beta family members) identified carriers of CMV plus the relevant HLA.

MiXCR, applied by TCRdb to the reads, yields one record per CDR3 protein. The sample yields just under 300,000 distinct CDR3 sequences, 9.6% seen once. This clonotype originated in a human donor in good health (CMV status not recorded). Some clones in this sample may be carry-over from other donors' samples. The sequencing input was PBMCs. The chain recombines TRBV3-1 with TRBJ1-6, with D possibly being TRBD1 (6 bases). CDR3 coding DNA: TGTGCCAGCAGCCAAGGGGGGGGGCATCGAAATTCACCCCTCCACTTT. Protein: CASSQGGGHRNSPLHF.